What follows are 27 T cell receptor beta chains derived from one specimen sequenced in a study of CD8+ T cells in alopecia areata. Noted treatment: oral pan-JAK inhibitor, 5-10 mg twice daily. RNA extraction was followed by reverse transcription into cDNA, which acted as the sequencing template. Method: immunoSEQ multiplex PCR; TCRdb's copy keeps in-frame clones and lacks some. Of roughly 70,000 clones in the sample, 29% were seen once. Material: CD8+ T cells sorted from blood, obtained at week 4, from a patient treated with tofacitinib. These receptors all come from a human donor with alopecia areata.

This clone was observed a few times. The chain joins TRBV25-1 to TRBJ2-3, with D tentatively TRBD1 or TRBD2 (6 bases each). In germline, CDR1 is MGHDK, CDR2 SYGVNS. The V end was cut by 11 bases, the J end by 6 bases, with 15 bases between. The CDR3 totals 12 residues. The DNA for the CDR3 is TGTGCCGCCGGGGGCGTCCGGGATACGCAGTATTTT. Amino acids: CAAGGVRDTQYF.

This clone was seen a handful of times. The same CDR3 also results from other DNA sequences found in this sample. The chain links TRBV29-1 to TRBJ2-7, with D perhaps matching TRBD1 or TRBD2 (7 bases each). Per germline, CDR1 SQVTM and CDR2 ANQGSEA. V shed 4 bases and J shed 1 base, with 11 bases lying between them. CDR3 length equals 13 residues. The CDR3 nucleotides are TGCAGCGTTGGACAGGGAGGGTCCTACGAGCAGTACTTC. Encoded protein: CSVGQGGSYEQYF.

This clone was counted a few times. The chain is built from TRBV30 and TRBJ2-7, with D maybe TRBD1 (7 bases). Per the germline V gene, CDR1 is GTSNPN and CDR2 is SVGIG (reference sequence). The CDR3 spans 14 residues. V was trimmed by 4 bases and J by 3 bases, leaving 16 bases between them. As DNA, the CDR3 is TGTGCCTGGAATCATGGCAGGGGGGTCTACGAGCAGTACTTC. Amino acid sequence: CAWNHGRGVYEQYF.

The rearrangement links TRBV30 to TRBJ1-2; 10 bases map to TRBD1. With V trimmed by 1 base and J by 8 bases, 1 base remained unmatched. The CDR3 is made up of 12 amino acids. Germline CDR1 is GTSNPN and CDR2 is SVGIG (reference sequence). The CDR3 sequence: CAWSGQGAGYTF. The CDR3 coding sequence is TGTGCCTGGAGTGGACAGGGGGCCGGCTACACCTTC.

The chain recombines TRBV2 with TRBJ1-2; TRBD1 matches at 8 bases. Germline assignment: CDR1 SNHLY and CDR2 FYNNEI. V trimming: 1 base; J trimming: 2 bases; junction bases outside the gene matches: 3. This CDR3 has 15 amino acids. CDR3: CASSEGTGLNYGYTF. In nucleotides, the CDR3 is TGTGCCAGCAGTGAAGGGACAGGGTTGAACTATGGCTACACCTTC.

The chain joins TRBV4-3 to TRBJ1-5, with D possibly TRBD1 on 5 matching bases. Per the germline V gene, CDR1 is LGHNA and CDR2 is YSLEER. V lost 4 bases and J lost 0, with 7 bases in between. The CDR3 spans 14 residues. The CDR3 DNA is TGCGCCAGCAGCCTCGACAGTAGCAATCAGCCCCAGCATTTT. It encodes CASSLDSSNQPQHF.

V is TRBV15 and J is TRBJ2-3, with 13 bases aligning to TRBD2. The CDR3 is 14 amino acids. Trimming took 9 bases from V and 4 from J; bases not matched to a gene: 4. Per the germline V gene, CDR1 is LNHNV and CDR2 is YYDKDF (reference sequence). The CDR3, as DNA: TGTGCCACTCGACTAGCGGGAGGCCCAGATACGCAGTATTTT. This gives the protein CATRLAGGPDTQYF. Full variable domain (remainder filled in from reference TRBV15 and TRBJ2-3): DAMVIQNPRYQVTQFGKPVTLSCSQTLNHNVMYWYQQKSSQAPKLLFHYYDKDFNNEADTPDNFQSRRPNTSFCFLDIRSPGLGDTAMYLCATRLAGGPDTQYFGPGTRLTVL.

The gene calls are TRBV5-1 and TRBJ2-1; D unclear. The V end was cut by 2 bases, the J end by 7 bases, with 7 bases between. Looked up from germline, CDR1 is SGHRS and CDR2 is YFSETQ. The CDR3 spans 12 residues. CDR3 coding DNA: TGCGCCAGCAGCTTCGGTTTTAATGAGCAGTTCTTC. This gives the protein CASSFGFNEQFF.

The chain is built from TRBV5-1 and TRBJ2-5; a weak D match, TRBD1 (5 bases). Trimming took off 3 bases at V and 3 bases at J, with 12 bases between the two ends. The CDR3 extends over 14 amino acids. Germline V gives CDR1 SGHRS, CDR2 YFSETQ. The CDR3 is CASSWPRVEETQYF. The DNA of the CDR3 is TGCGCCAGCAGCTGGCCCAGGGTTGAAGAGACCCAGTACTTC.

The gene calls are TRBV7-9 and TRBJ1-1; D is unclear. Germline V gene data show CDR1 as SEHNR and CDR2 as FQNEAQ (reference sequence). The CDR3 covers 15 residues. The ends were cut back, 1 base at V and 5 bases at J, with 14 bases in the middle. The CDR3, as DNA: TGTGCCAGCAGCTTAGGGTCGGGGAGGGATACTGAAGCTTTCTTT. It specifies CASSLGSGRDTEAFF.

This clone has just a few counts. The chain links TRBV29-1 to TRBJ2-1; unclear D gene. Germline loops: CDR1 SQVTM, CDR2 ANQGSEA. Trimming cost V 6 bases and J 4 bases, with 10 bases left between them. The CDR3 runs 12 residues. The CDR3 protein is CSVLRDYNEQFF. The CDR3 DNA reads TGCAGCGTGCTCAGAGATTACAATGAGCAGTTCTTC.

The rearrangement joins TRBV29-1 to TRBJ1-2, with D hard to call. The CDR3 totals 13 residues. Germline CDR1 reads SQVTM; CDR2 reads ANQGSEA. Trimming removed 3 bases from V and 3 bases from J, with 11 bases in between. The CDR3 region has the DNA TGCAGCGTTGATTTTGAGGGCTACTATGGCTACACCTTC. Its translation is CSVDFEGYYGYTF.

The rearrangement joins TRBV27 to TRBJ2-5; D unresolved. This CDR3 is 13 amino acids long. CDR1 is MNHEY and CDR2 is SMNVEV in the germline V gene (reference sequence). The V and J ends lost 0 bases and 5 bases respectively, with 7 bases between them. CDR3 sequence: CASSLSAAETQYF. The CDR3 nucleotides read TGTGCCAGCAGTTTATCCGCGGCGGAGACCCAGTACTTC.

The genes are TRBV29-1 and TRBJ1-2; 7 bases agree with TRBD1. CDR1 SQVTM and CDR2 ANQGSEA come from the germline V gene. Trimming took 6 bases from V and 5 from J; bases not matched to a gene: 9. The CDR3 covers 13 residues. CDR3 residues: CSVDTGDGYGYTF. CDR3 in DNA: TGCAGCGTCGACACAGGGGATGGATATGGCTACACCTTC. The full variable domain, its missing parts supplied by reference TRBV29-1 and TRBJ1-2, is SAVISQKPSRDICQRGTSLTIQCQVDSQVTMMFWYRQQPGQSLTLIATANQGSEATYESGFVIDKFPISRPNLTFSTLTVSNMSPEDSSIYLCSVDTGDGYGYTFGSGTRLTVV.

A few counts support this clone. The chain employs TRBV7-9 and TRBJ2-1; TRBD1 or TRBD2 may be the D gene (5 bases each). The CDR3 has 15 residues. V was clipped by 5 bases and J by 8 bases, with 19 bases between them. Germline lookup yields CDR1 SEHNR and CDR2 FQNEAQ (reference sequence). CDR3 DNA sequence: TGTGCCAGCAGCGGGCCGGGACGGTCGCGGGATGAGCAGTTCTTC. Encoded protein: CASSGPGRSRDEQFF.

J is TRBJ1-1 and V is TRBV27; D is uncertain. Germline CDR1 and CDR2: MNHEY and SMNVEV (reference sequence). Trimming stripped 8 bases from V and 1 base from J, with 17 bases between. CDR3 length: 15 residues. The CDR3 sequence is CASRNTAGANTEAFF. DNA for the CDR3: TGTGCCAGCCGAAACACGGCAGGCGCGAACACTGAAGCTTTCTTT.

This clone has a single count. The rearrangement links TRBV6-5 to TRBJ1-2; D gene ambiguous. Trimming pared 2 bases from V and 2 bases from J, leaving 9 bases between. Germline V CDR1 and CDR2: MNHEY, SVGAGI. This CDR3 has 14 amino acids. CDR3 loop: CASSYKLPNYGYTF. The DNA of the CDR3 is TGTGCCAGCAGTTACAAACTGCCGAACTATGGCTACACCTTC.

The chain carries TRBV27 and TRBJ2-7; D not resolved. The V and J ends lost 4 bases and 5 bases respectively, with 12 bases between them. The CDR3 is 13 amino acids. Germline assignment: CDR1 MNHEY and CDR2 SMNVEV (reference sequence). The CDR3 nucleotides read TGTGCCAGCAGTTGGGGAAGGTTCAACGAGCAGTACTTC. This encodes CASSWGRFNEQYF.

This clone was picked up a small number of times. The rearrangement links TRBV6-5 to TRBJ1-2; D is perhaps TRBD1 (5 bases). CDR1 MNHEY and CDR2 SVGAGI come from the germline V gene. The CDR3 sequence is 14 residues long. V gave up 2 bases and J gave up 2 bases, with 9 bases separating them. The CDR3 protein is CASSYGQGNYGYTF. As DNA, the CDR3 is TGTGCCAGCAGTTACGGTCAGGGCAACTATGGCTACACCTTC.

This clone was found a few times. The V gene is TRBV29-1, the J gene TRBJ2-6; D uncertain. The CDR3 consists of 14 residues. V lost 8 bases and J 1 base, leaving 12 bases between the germline ends. From germline, CDR1 is SQVTM and CDR2 ANQGSEA. CDR3 sequence: CSPGGSSGANVLTF. CDR3 in DNA: TGCAGCCCGGGTGGCTCTTCTGGGGCCAACGTCCTGACTTTC.

The rearrangement uses TRBV7-9 and TRBJ2-7; D is perhaps TRBD1 (6 bases). Germline V lookup: CDR1 SEHNR, CDR2 FQNEAQ (reference sequence). V lost 5 bases to trimming and J lost 6 bases, with 8 bases between them. The CDR3 length is 11 residues. CDR3 nucleotides: TGTGCCAGCAGCACAGGGCTCGAGCAGTACTTC. This sequence encodes CASSTGLEQYF.

CDR3 bases: TGCAGCGTCCTGGTAAGGAGGAGGAACTATGGCTACACCTTC. The encoded protein is CSVLVRRRNYGYTF. The V and J genes are TRBV29-1 and TRBJ1-2; D is uncertain. Germline V lookup: CDR1 SQVTM, CDR2 ANQGSEA. Trimming cost V 6 bases and J 2 bases, with 16 bases left between them. This CDR3 is 14 amino acids long.

This clone has only a few counts. The V call is TRBV29-1, the J call TRBJ1-2; 7 bases are shared with TRBD1. Germline lookup yields CDR1 SQVTM and CDR2 ANQGSEA. This CDR3 is 15 amino acids long. Losses at the gene ends were 6 bases for V and 0 bases for J; bases not matched to a gene: 10. CDR3 protein: CSVEGQTTTNYGYTF. The CDR3 bases are TGCAGCGTCGAGGGACAGACAACCACTAACTATGGCTACACCTTC.

This clone was recorded a few times. CDR3 residues: CASSLVPADSTNEKLFF. DNA for the CDR3: TGTGCCAGCAGCTTGGTTCCGGCGGATTCAACTAATGAAAAACTGTTTTTT. The chain has TRBV7-9 and TRBJ1-4; D is undetermined. CDR1 is SEHNR, CDR2 FQNEAQ, per germline (reference sequence). The CDR3 is 17 residues long. Trimming cost V 3 bases and J 0 bases, with 14 bases left between them.

This clone showed up just a few times. The chain combines TRBV4-2 with TRBJ2-2, with no clear D. The CDR3 covers 15 residues. The germline V and J ends were trimmed by 3 bases and 8 bases, with 16 bases remaining between them. Germline V gene sequence: CDR1 LGHNA, CDR2 YNFKEQ. The CDR3 nucleotides are TGTGCCAGCAGCCATCCGGACGAGGAGATAGGGGAGCTGTTTTTT. Translated, it gives CASSHPDEEIGELFF.

The chain employs TRBV9 and TRBJ1-2; 9 nucleotides match TRBD1. The CDR3 length is 14 residues. Germline CDR1 and CDR2: SGDLS and YYNGEE. The junction had 4 bases not matched to a gene; V was cut back by 3 bases and J by 4 bases. CDR3 nucleotides: TGTGCCAGCAGCGGGACAGGGGTCGGCTATGGCTACACCTTC. The encoded protein is CASSGTGVGYGYTF. Full variable domain (rest looked up from reference TRBV9 and TRBJ1-2): DSGVTQTPKHLITATGQRVTLRCSPRSGDLSVYWYQQSLDQGLQFLIQYYNGEERAKGNILERFSAQQFPDLHSELNLSSLELGDSALYFCASSGTGVGYGYTFGSGTRLTVV.

This clone was counted between two and nine times. This rearrangement joins TRBV29-1 to TRBJ1-4; D is uncertain. The germline gives CDR1 SQVTM, CDR2 ANQGSEA. The ends were cut back, 5 bases at V and 6 bases at J, with 13 bases in the middle. The length of the CDR3 is 13 residues. The CDR3 bases are TGCAGCGTTAACGTGCCGCGGGATGAAAAACTGTTTTTT. Protein: CSVNVPRDEKLFF.